The sequence of this TCR beta chain was determined in a study of OX40 agonist ivuxolimab in advanced cancers. Across the study: Partial responses occurred in Three dose-escalation patients, one with hepatocellular carcinoma and two with cutaneous melanoma. Study conclusions and caveats: Near-lowest levels of clonal expansion characterized partial responders at 0.1-3.0 mg/kg. CD4+ and CD8+ blood T cells expanded clonally by week 6 at 0.1 to 3.0 mg/kg.

A note on this clone: Its specificity is not known.

Patients were excluded for autoimmune disease history or systemic immunosuppression. The protocol was immunoSEQ multiplex PCR, while the TCRdb copy is restricted to in-frame clones and leaves out a portion. The repertoire holds fewer than 85,000 clones, with roughly 86% as singletons. From germline, CDR1 is ENHRY and CDR2 SYGVKD. V lost 2 bases and J 7 bases, leaving 9 bases between the germline ends. This CDR3 region has 13 residues. The source was CD4+ or CD8+ T cells sorted from blood, collected in a trial of the OX40 agonist ivuxolimab. The chain has TRBV10-3 and TRBJ2-1; D remains ambiguous. The clonotype was recovered from an adult with an advanced solid tumor such as melanoma, head and neck, liver or kidney cancer. CDR3 DNA: TGTGCCATCAGTGAGCCGGGCCGGAATGAGCAGTTCTTC. It yields the protein CAISEPGRNEQFF.